The clone carrying this TCR beta chain has more than one count but fewer than ten. The antigen is not known. Sampling consisted of one heparinised blood draw per donor, averaging around 100 mL. Reverse transcription of all isolated RNA meant that expressed TCRB transcripts were sequenced. Sequencing was performed with immunoSEQ multiplex PCR; in TCRdb, only in-frame clones are kept and a portion is missing. The top ten clones hold 1% to 1.5% of a sample with 130,000 to 150,000 clones, 8% to 13% of them seen once. The germline V and J ends were trimmed by 4 bases and 6 bases, with 12 bases remaining between them. CDR3 size: 13 residues. CDR1 is SGHRS, CDR2 YFSETQ, per germline. These data originate in a study of beta chain features in type 1 diabetes. Study-wide results and caveats: Within each of all four CD4+ subsets, Type 1 diabetes patients had TCRB CDR3s that were moderately but significantly shorter. The naive, central memory and Treg TCRB repertoires looked more alike in patients than they did in healthy donors.

V and J are TRBV5-1 and TRBJ2-3; tentative D call: TRBD1 (6 bases). The clonotype originates from a man between 18 and 29 years old in good health. The sequenced material came from naive CD4+ T cells from blood. In DNA form, the CDR3 reads TGCGCCAGCAGCCGGACAGAAGGCGATACGCAGTATTTT. It codes for CASSRTEGDTQYF.